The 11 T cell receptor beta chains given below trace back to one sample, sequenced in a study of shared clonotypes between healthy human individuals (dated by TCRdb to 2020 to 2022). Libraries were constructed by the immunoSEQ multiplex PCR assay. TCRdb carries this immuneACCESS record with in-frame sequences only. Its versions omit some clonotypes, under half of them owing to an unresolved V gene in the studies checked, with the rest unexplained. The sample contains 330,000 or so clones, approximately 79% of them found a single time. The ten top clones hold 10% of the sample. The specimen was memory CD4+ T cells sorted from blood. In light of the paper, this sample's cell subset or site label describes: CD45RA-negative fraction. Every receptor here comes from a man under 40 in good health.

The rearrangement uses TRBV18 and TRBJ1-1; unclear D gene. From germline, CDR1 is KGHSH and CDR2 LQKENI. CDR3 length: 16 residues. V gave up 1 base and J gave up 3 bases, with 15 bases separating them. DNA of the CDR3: TGTGCCAGCTCACCACGGGTGGGCGCTGGGGACACTGAAGCTTTCTTT. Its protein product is CASSPRVGAGDTEAFF.

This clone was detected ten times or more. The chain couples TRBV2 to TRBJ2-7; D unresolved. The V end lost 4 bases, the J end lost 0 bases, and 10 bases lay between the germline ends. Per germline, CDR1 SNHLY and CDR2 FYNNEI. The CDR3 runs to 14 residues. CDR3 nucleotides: TGTGCCAGCAGTGGGACGTACTTCTCCTACGAGCAGTACTTC. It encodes CASSGTYFSYEQYF.

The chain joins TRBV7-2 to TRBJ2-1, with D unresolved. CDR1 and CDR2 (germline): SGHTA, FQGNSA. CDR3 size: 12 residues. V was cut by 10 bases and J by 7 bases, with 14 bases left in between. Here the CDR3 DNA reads TGTGCCACCAGGATCGGGCCGAATGAGCAGTTCTTC. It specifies CATRIGPNEQFF.

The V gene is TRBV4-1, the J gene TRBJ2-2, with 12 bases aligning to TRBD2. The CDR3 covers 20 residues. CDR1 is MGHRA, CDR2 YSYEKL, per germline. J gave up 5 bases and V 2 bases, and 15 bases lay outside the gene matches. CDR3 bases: TGCGCCAGCAGCCAACCCCGGCTAGCGGGAGGGCCGGGAAAAACCGGGGAGCTGTTTTTT. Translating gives CASSQPRLAGGPGKTGELFF.

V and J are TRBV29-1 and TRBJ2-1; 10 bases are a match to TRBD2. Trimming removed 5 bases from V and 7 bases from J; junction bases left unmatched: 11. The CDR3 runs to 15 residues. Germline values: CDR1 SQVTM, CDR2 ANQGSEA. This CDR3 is CSVRLAGDLLNEQFF. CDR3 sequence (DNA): TGCAGCGTTCGACTAGCGGGTGACCTCCTTAATGAGCAGTTCTTC.

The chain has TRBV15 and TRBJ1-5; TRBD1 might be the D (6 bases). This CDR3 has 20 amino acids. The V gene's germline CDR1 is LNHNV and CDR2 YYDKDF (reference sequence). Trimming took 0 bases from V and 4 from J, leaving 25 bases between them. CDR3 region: CATSRDPRDNSGLKNQPQHF. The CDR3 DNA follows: TGTGCCACCAGCAGAGATCCCCGGGACAACTCTGGACTCAAAAATCAGCCCCAGCATTTT.

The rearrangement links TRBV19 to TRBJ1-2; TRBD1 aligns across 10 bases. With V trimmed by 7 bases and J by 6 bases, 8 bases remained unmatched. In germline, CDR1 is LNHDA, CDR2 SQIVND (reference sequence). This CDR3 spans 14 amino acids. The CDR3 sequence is CASTATGGADGYTF. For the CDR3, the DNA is TGTGCCAGTACCGCGACAGGGGGCGCGGATGGCTACACCTTC.

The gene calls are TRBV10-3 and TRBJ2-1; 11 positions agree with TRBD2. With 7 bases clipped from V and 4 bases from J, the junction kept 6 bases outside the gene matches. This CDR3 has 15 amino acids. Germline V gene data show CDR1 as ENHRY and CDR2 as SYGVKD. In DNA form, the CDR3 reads TGTGCCATCACCCCGGGACTAGCGGCGTACAATGAGCAGTTCTTC. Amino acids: CAITPGLAAYNEQFF.

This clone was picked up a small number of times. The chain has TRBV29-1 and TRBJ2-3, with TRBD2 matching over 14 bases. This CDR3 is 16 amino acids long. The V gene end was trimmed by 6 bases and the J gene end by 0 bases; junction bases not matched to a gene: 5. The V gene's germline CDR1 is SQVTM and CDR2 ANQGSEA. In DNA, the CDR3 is TGCAGCGTCAAAGGGACTAGCGGGAGCAGCACAGATACGCAGTATTTT. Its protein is CSVKGTSGSSTDTQYF.

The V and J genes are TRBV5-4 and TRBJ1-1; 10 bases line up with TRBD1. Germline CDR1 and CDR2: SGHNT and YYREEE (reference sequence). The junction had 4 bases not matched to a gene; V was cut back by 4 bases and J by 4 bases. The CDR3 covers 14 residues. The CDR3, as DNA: TGTGCCAGCAGCCCTGACAGGGGGCGCACTGAAGCTTTCTTT. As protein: CASSPDRGRTEAFF.

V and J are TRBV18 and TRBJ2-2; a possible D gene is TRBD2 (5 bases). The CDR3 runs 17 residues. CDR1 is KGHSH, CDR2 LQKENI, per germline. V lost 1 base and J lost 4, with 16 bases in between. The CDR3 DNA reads TGTGCCAGCTCACCACAAGCCCCGGGAAGCGGCACCGGGGAGCTGTTTTTT. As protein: CASSPQAPGSGTGELFF. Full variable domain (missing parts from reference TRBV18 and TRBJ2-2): NAGVMQNPRHLVRRRGQEARLRCSPMKGHSHVYWYRQLPEEGLKFMVYLQKENIIDESGMPKERFSAEFPKEGPSILRIQQVVRGDSAAYFCASSPQAPGSGTGELFFGEGSRLTVL.